The present T cell receptor beta chain was sequenced within a study of technical replicates of blood from a few donors. The method was immunoSEQ multiplex PCR; TCRdb's version includes in-frame clones alone and lacks a portion of them. There are 65,000 to 90,000 clones in the sample; 93% occur only once, and 0.25% to 0.3% lies in the top ten. Note on this clone: A junction boundary mismatches the germline segment, possibly from a read error.

Per the germline V gene, CDR1 is MNHEY and CDR2 is SVGAGI. The length of the CDR3 is 14 residues. The sample consisted of T cells isolated from PBMCs. This chain joins TRBV6-5 and TRBJ2-7; D is possibly TRBD1 (5 bases). The sequence came from a human donor in good health. The CDR3 region is CASNYSRTTYEQYF. Here the CDR3 DNA reads TGTGCCAGCAATTACAGCCGGACAACCTACGAGCAGTACTTC.